The 24 T cell receptor beta chains below were found in one sample sequenced in a study of CD4 and CD8 cells across lung adenocarcinoma regions. TCRdb reprocessed the PCR reads via MiXCR and lists one record per CDR3 protein. The sample holds some 10,000 distinct CDR3 sequences, roughly 46% seen once. Sequenced material: CD4+ T cells from the margin of a lung tumor. These receptors all stem from a male donor with lung adenocarcinoma. The CD4 and CD8 labels of this study may be unreliable.

This clonotype was seen at least ten times. This chain uses TRBV4-3 with TRBJ2-3; D gene uncertain. Germline lookup yields CDR1 LGHNA and CDR2 YSLEER. V lost 8 bases, J lost 0 bases, and 12 bases lay in between. The CDR3 is 14 amino acids. The chain's CDR3 is CASRSGSSTDTQYF. Written as DNA, the CDR3 is TGCGCCAGCCGCTCAGGCTCGAGCACAGATACGCAGTATTTT.

The rearrangement links TRBV6-1 to TRBJ2-5, with TRBD1 as a possible D gene (5 bases). CDR1 is MNHNS, CDR2 SASEGT, per germline. The CDR3 covers 14 residues. Between the trimmed V and J ends, which lost 4 bases and 3 bases, there was a span of 12 bases. CDR3 loop: CASSVLQVEETQYF. For the CDR3, the DNA is TGTGCCAGCAGTGTATTACAGGTGGAAGAGACCCAGTACTTC.

This clonotype was picked up a small number of times. The genes are TRBV6-1 and TRBJ2-5, with no clear D. Gene TRBJ2-7 matches the end of the DNA better, so the J call may be wrong. The V gene's germline CDR1 is MNHNS and CDR2 SASEGT. This CDR3 region has 13 residues. CDR3 in DNA: TGTGCCAGCAGTGAAGACCACGCCTACGAGCAGTACTTC. It codes for CASSEDHAYEQYF.

Points on this clonotype: A junction boundary mismatches the germline segment, possibly from a read error. This chain joins TRBV6-5 and TRBJ2-2, with TRBD2 matching over 10 bases. The end of the DNA fits TRBJ2-3 better, so the J call may be wrong. Germline-derived CDR1 and CDR2 are MNHEY and SVGAGI. The CDR3 sequence is 19 residues long. As DNA, the CDR3 is TGTGCCAGCAGTTACACCTCCGGGACTAGCGCTAGGAGCACAGAGACGCAGTATTTT. This sequence encodes CASSYTSGTSARSTETQYF.

In this sample, this clonotype turned up once. Germline and junction disagree at one end, which may indicate a read error. This chain uses TRBV27 with TRBJ2-3, with D perhaps matching TRBD1 (7 bases). The CDR3 runs to 17 residues. The germline V gene has CDR1 MNHEY and CDR2 SMNVEV (reference sequence). The CDR3 coding sequence is TGTGCCAGCAGATCGGTAGGAGGGGGCCGGGAGCAAGATACCCAGTATTTT. Encoded protein: CASRSVGGGREQDTQYF.

In its sample, this clonotype is medium-sized. The V and J genes are TRBV6-1 and TRBJ2-3; weak D call: TRBD2 (6 bases). CDR1 and CDR2 (germline): MNHNS, SASEGT. Trimming shortened V by 5 bases and J by 4 bases, and 13 bases separated the two germline ends. The CDR3 loop spans 14 amino acids. DNA of the CDR3: TGTGCCAGCAGTACCGGGACTTGGGCAGATACGCAGTATTTT. Protein: CASSTGTWADTQYF.

This clonotype has at least ten counts. The genes are TRBV27 and TRBJ2-1; 15 bases align to TRBD2. CDR3 length: 14 residues. V trimming: 4 bases; J trimming: 10 bases; junction bases outside the gene matches: 2. Germline CDR1 and CDR2: MNHEY and SMNVEV (reference sequence). CDR3 in amino acids: CASSWTSGRGEQFF. CDR3 nucleotides: TGTGCCAGCAGTTGGACTAGCGGGAGGGGAGAGCAGTTCTTC.

As concerns this clonotype: The germline gene is not matched at one end of the junction; a read error may be the cause. The gene calls are TRBV7-6 and TRBJ2-3; no clear D gene. CDR1 and CDR2 (germline): SGHVS, FNYEAQ. The CDR3 loop spans 12 amino acids. The CDR3 is CASSSDPDTQYF. In nucleotides, the CDR3 is TGTGCCAGCAGCTCCGACCCAGATACCCAGTACTTT.

The chain carries TRBV6-4 and TRBJ2-2, with D unresolved. The germline gives CDR1 MRHNA, CDR2 SNTAGT. V was clipped by 3 bases and J by 3 bases, with 11 bases between them. The CDR3 spans 15 residues. The CDR3: CASSEYRSDTGELFF. CDR3 nucleotide sequence: TGTGCCAGCAGTGAATATCGGTCCGACACCGGGGAGCTGTTTTTT.

Details on this clonotype: As the CDR3 is not closed by the conserved phenylalanine or tryptophan, this likely results from a read error. The DNA is left out, because the CDR3 cannot be placed on it with certainty; the CDR3 is given as TCRdb lists it. The chain combines TRBV6-2 or TRBV6-3 with TRBJ2-1; TRBD1, the D gene given by the table, was not confirmed from the DNA. The CDR3 is made up of 16 amino acids, end residues included. CDR1 and CDR2 from the germline V gene are MNHEY and SVGEGT. CDR3 amino acids: CASSLFWANTEAFFGQ.

This clonotype rates as large. The V and J genes are TRBV6-4 and TRBJ2-3; the D gene is possibly TRBD1 (5 bases). V was pared by 3 bases and J by 6 bases, with 13 bases between. In germline, CDR1 is MRHNA, CDR2 SNTAGT. This CDR3 has 14 residues. The CDR3 protein is CASSEGLVSDTQYF. CDR3 nucleotide sequence: TGTGCCAGCAGTGAGGGGCTAGTTTCGGATACGCAGTATTTT.

This clonotype is medium-sized. This chain connects TRBV6-1 to TRBJ1-6, with 8 bases that match TRBD1. V gave up 5 bases and J gave up 0 bases; unmatched junction bases: 15. This CDR3 is built from 20 residues. Germline lookup yields CDR1 MNHNS and CDR2 SASEGT. The chain's CDR3 is CASSRTGNPSFGSYNSPLHF. In DNA form, the CDR3 reads TGTGCCAGCAGTCGGACAGGGAACCCAAGTTTTGGCTCCTATAATTCACCCCTCCACTTT.

This clonotype has at least ten counts. The chain carries TRBV11-1 and TRBJ2-6, with unresolved D. The CDR3 covers 18 residues. CDR1 SGHAT and CDR2 FQDESV come from the germline V gene (reference sequence). Between the trimmed V and J ends, which lost 5 bases and 0 bases, there was a span of 17 bases. The CDR3 DNA follows: TGTGCCAGCAGCCGCTCGTGGAGTATCCACTCTGGGGCCAACGTCCTGACTTTC. It yields the protein CASSRSWSIHSGANVLTF.

This clonotype has more than one count but fewer than ten. One base away lies a much larger clone, so this may be a sequencing read error. The chain recombines TRBV6-5 with TRBJ2-1; 12 bases agree with TRBD2. Germline V lookup: CDR1 MNHEY, CDR2 SVGAGI. The CDR3 is 14 residues long. V lost 4 bases and J lost 10; bases outside the gene matches: 5. The chain's CDR3 is CASSSSGGDYEQFF. The DNA of the CDR3 is TGTGCCAGCAGTTCTAGCGGGGGGGACTACGAGCAGTTCTTC.

In its sample, this clonotype is medium-sized. The chain has TRBV7-9 and TRBJ2-4; possibly TRBD1 or TRBD2 for D (5 bases each). Per the germline V gene, CDR1 is SEHNR and CDR2 is FQNEAQ (reference sequence). V lost 4 bases and J 7 bases, leaving 14 bases between the germline ends. CDR3 size: 14 residues. As DNA, the CDR3 is TGTGCCAGCAGCTCTTTAGCCGAGGGGAACATTCAGTACTTC. Protein: CASSSLAEGNIQYF.

CDR3 sequence (DNA): TGTGCCAGCAGCTTAGTGGGAAGCGGGGGGCTACAAGAGACCCAGTACTTC. Its translation: CASSLVGSGGLQETQYF. The chain uses TRBV7-2 and TRBJ2-1, with 9 nucleotides matching TRBD2. The DNA end is a closer match to TRBJ2-5, so the J assignment may be wrong. CDR3 length: 17 residues. Germline V gives CDR1 SGHTA, CDR2 FQGNSA.

The sample holds many counts of this clonotype. V usage is TRBV6-5 and J usage is TRBJ2-7; 8 bases agree with TRBD2. CDR1 is MNHEY, CDR2 SVGAGI, per germline. Trimming cost V 4 bases and J 2 bases; bases outside gene matches: 7. The length of the CDR3 is 15 residues. The CDR3 loop is CASSLGLEGTYEQYF. Written as DNA, the CDR3 is TGTGCCAGCAGTTTGGGACTAGAGGGTACCTACGAGCAGTACTTC.

The chain recombines TRBV6-5 with TRBJ2-1, with D possibly TRBD1 on 6 matching bases. CDR1 is MNHEY, CDR2 SVGAGI, per germline. The CDR3 spans 15 residues. V lost 3 bases to trimming and J lost 7 bases, with 16 bases between them. CDR3 sequence (DNA): TGTGCCAGCAGTTATCGGCAGGGGATCAGAAATGAGCAGTTCTTC. It codes for CASSYRQGIRNEQFF.

This chain joins TRBV6-5 and TRBJ2-1, with 11 nucleotides matching TRBD2. The J call may be in error: the DNA end matches TRBJ2-7 better. There are 16 residues in the CDR3. Germline lookup yields CDR1 MNHEY and CDR2 SVGAGI. For the CDR3, the DNA is TGTGCCAGCAGTTACCCCGGGACTAGCGGAAACAATGAGCAGTACTTC. Its protein is CASSYPGTSGNNEQYF.

This clonotype was observed once. The rearrangement uses TRBV28 and TRBJ2-5; TRBD2 might be the D (7 bases). The CDR3 totals 20 residues. Germline V gene sequence: CDR1 MDHEN, CDR2 SYDVKM. V was cut by 5 bases and J by 0 bases, with 28 bases left in between. The DNA for the CDR3 is TGTGCCAGCAGTGACCTTGGTGCGGGGCCGGGGGGCCGTGACCAAGAGACCCAGTACTTC. This gives the protein CASSDLGAGPGGRDQETQYF.

In the case of this clonotype: Compared with germline, one end of the junction differs, possibly owing to a read error. This rearrangement joins TRBV7-6 to TRBJ2-4; D is possibly TRBD2 (5 bases). This CDR3 spans 12 amino acids. The germline V gene encodes CDR1 SGHVS and CDR2 FNYEAQ. CDR3 in DNA: TGTGCGGGGAGCAGCGACACAAATACGCAGTATTTC. This encodes CAGSSDTNTQYF.

Sample share makes this clonotype medium-sized. CDR3 sequence reads: CASSSRTDTQYF. The DNA of the CDR3 is TGTGCCAGCAGCTCCCGCACAGATACGCAGTATTTT. The rearrangement joins TRBV4-2 to TRBJ2-3; D is uncertain. CDR1 and CDR2 (germline): LGHNA, YNFKEQ. CDR3 length: 12 residues. The V gene lost 5 bases and the J gene lost 1 base, with 4 bases spanning the gap.

This clonotype ranks as large. This rearrangement joins TRBV7-2 to TRBJ2-7; TRBD2 matches 8 bases. The last part of the DNA fits TRBJ2-5 better; the J call may be wrong. Germline CDR1 is SGHTA and CDR2 is FQGNSA. The CDR3 is 14 amino acids. The CDR3 DNA reads TGTGCCAGCAGCTTTCAGCGGGGGCAAGAGACCCAGTACTTC. It translates to CASSFQRGQETQYF.

For this clonotype: At one end the junction does not follow the germline gene, possibly because of a read error. V is TRBV6-1 and J is TRBJ2-1, with a weak D call TRBD1 (6 bases). The CDR3 is made up of 14 amino acids. The germline gives CDR1 MNHNS, CDR2 SASEGT. CDR3 sequence (DNA): TGTGCGGGCAGAGGGGGACCTGGCCAAGAGACGCAGTATTTC. Translation gives CAGRGGPGQETQYF.